Reported below is one TCR beta chain. This sample stems from a study of blood T cell repertoires in COVID-19. Clones were sequenced by immunoSEQ multiplex PCR, and TCRdb holds only the in-frame ones, with some missing. The sample carries about 130,000 clones, about 85% recorded once. The receptor comes from a woman aged 70-85 years with COVID-19, enrolled during active disease. The specimen was peripheral blood.

CDR3 coding DNA: TGTGCCAGCAGCTGGGACAGGGGAAACACCATATATTTT. This encodes CASSWDRGNTIYF. This chain connects TRBV7-2 to TRBJ1-3; 8 nucleotides line up with TRBD1. The CDR3 loop spans 13 amino acids. Trimming cost V 4 bases and J 4 bases; bases outside gene matches: 0. From germline, CDR1 is SGHTA and CDR2 FQGNSA.